This T cell receptor (beta chain) originates from a study of control samples from healthy donors and cancer patients. The CDR3 contains 17 residues. The germline V gene has CDR1 SGHTA and CDR2 FQGNSA. The V end lost 2 bases, the J end lost 3 bases, and 17 bases lay between the germline ends. Generated by immunoSEQ multiplex PCR, the TCRdb table keeps only in-frame clones and is missing some. The repertoire holds around 28,000 clones, with about 83% as singletons. This clonotype was sampled from a woman aged 40 to 49 with lung cancer. V gene TRBV7-2 combines with J gene TRBJ1-3; TRBD1 is a possible D gene (6 bases). The source material was PBMCs. The CDR3, as DNA: TGTGCCAGCAGCTTACGCCCGGGGGCCATTGGTGGAAACACCATATATTTT. Residues: CASSLRPGAIGGNTIYF.